Listed below are T cell receptor beta chains from one sample, sequenced in a study of shared clonotypes between healthy human individuals. Libraries were prepared by immunoSEQ multiplex PCR; TCRdb keeps only in-frame clonotypes and omits some of them. Here the sample spans 2 million to 3 million clones, roughly 93% being singletons. Sequencing was carried out using naive CD4+ T cells from PBMCs. These TCRs come from a young man in good health. Some clones in this sample may be carry-over from other donors' samples. Both conserved end residues are part of each CDR3. D genes are given only for firm matches. Only part of the rows carry a size: once, few, many, or a class if the clone is expanded.

TGTGCCAGCAGTTTGTCGACGGGACAGGGACGTGGCCAGCCCCAGCATTTT,CASSLSTGQGRGQPQHF,TRBD1,TRBJ1-5,TRBV28,-
TGTGCCAGCAGCCTACAGGGCTACGAGCAGTACTTC,CASSLQGYEQYF,-,TRBJ2-7,TRBV7-9,-
TGTGCCAGCAGTTACTCTACATTGGGGGAAGAGACCCAGTACTTC,CASSYSTLGEETQYF,-,TRBJ2-5,TRBV6-5,-
TGCGCCAGCAGCTGGACTGGGGTCAACCGAGAAAAACTGTTTTTT,CASSWTGVNREKLFF,-,TRBJ1-4,TRBV5-1,-
TGCGCCAGCAGACCACGGACTAGCGGCCCCTACAATGAGCAGTTCTTC,CASRPRTSGPYNEQFF,TRBD2,TRBJ2-1,TRBV5-1,-
TGTGCCTGGAGGGTCGCCGGGACAGTCACAGATACGCAGTATTTT,CAWRVAGTVTDTQYF,TRBD1,TRBJ2-3,TRBV30,-
TGTGCCAGCAGTTACTCGACAGGGCGCAATCAGCCCCAGCATTTT,CASSYSTGRNQPQHF,TRBD1,TRBJ1-5,TRBV6-5,-
TGTGCCAGCAGCAAATACTGCGCAGATACGCAGTATTTT,CASSKYCADTQYF,-,TRBJ2-3,TRBV21-1,once
TGTGCCAGCAGCTTAATATCAGGGCGCGGCTACACCTTC,CASSLISGRGYTF,-,TRBJ1-2,TRBV7-3,-
TGTGCCAGTAGTATCTCCGGGACAGGGCTACTCTATGGCTACACCTTC,CASSISGTGLLYGYTF,TRBD1,TRBJ1-2,TRBV19,-
TGTGCCAGCCAGGACTACAATGAGCAGTTCTTC,CASQDYNEQFF,-,TRBJ2-1,TRBV6-5,-
TGTGCCAGCAGTTACTCCGGGACAGGGACGTACGAGCAGTACTTC,CASSYSGTGTYEQYF,TRBD1,TRBJ2-7,TRBV6-5,-
TGTGCCAGCAGCTCCGGTGGGGGGATTCCCTACGAGCAGTACTTC,CASSSGGGIPYEQYF,-,TRBJ2-7,TRBV6-5,-
TGTGCCACAAACGGGTACTCGCGGAAAGATACGCAGTATTTT,CATNGYSRKDTQYF,-,TRBJ2-3,TRBV2,once
TGTGCCAGCTCACATGGTTTCAACTATGGCTACACCTTC,CASSHGFNYGYTF,-,TRBJ1-2,TRBV18,-
TGCGCCAGCAGCTCAGGGGCGTCAGCCAAAAACATTCAGTACTTC,CASSSGASAKNIQYF,-,TRBJ2-4,TRBV5-1,-
TGTGCCAGCAGCCCTGACAGGGACTATGGCTACACCTTC,CASSPDRDYGYTF,TRBD1,TRBJ1-2,TRBV9,-
TGTGCCAGCAGCGGGCAGGGGGCAGCTGGGGCCAACGTCCTGACTTTC,CASSGQGAAGANVLTF,TRBD1,TRBJ2-6,TRBV7-9,-
TGTGCCAGCAGTTCGGTTGGGACTAATGAAAAACTGTTTTTT,CASSSVGTNEKLFF,-,TRBJ1-4,TRBV27,-
TGTGCCAGCAGCTTACGAACAGGTATGAACACTGAAGCTTTCTTT,CASSLRTGMNTEAFF,-,TRBJ1-1,TRBV28,-
TGTGCCAGCAGTTTACAGGGCGGATTCTACGAGCAGTACTTC,CASSLQGGFYEQYF,-,TRBJ2-7,TRBV27,-
TGTGCCAGCAGTTATCCGGGGGCATCCTACGAGCAGTACTTC,CASSYPGASYEQYF,-,TRBJ2-7,TRBV6-6,-
TGCGCCAGCAGCTCCGGCTACGAGCAGTACTTC,CASSSGYEQYF,-,TRBJ2-7,TRBV5-1,-
TGTGCCAGCAGCGCCGGCCGGGGAGAGACCCAGTACTTC,CASSAGRGETQYF,-,TRBJ2-5,TRBV9,-
TGTGCCAGCAGAGGAGGGAGTGGAGACAATGAGCAGTTCTTC,CASRGGSGDNEQFF,-,TRBJ2-1,TRBV6-6,-
TGCAGTGTTGCCGGGGCCAACGTCCTGACTTTC,CSVAGANVLTF,-,TRBJ2-6,TRBV20-1,-
TGCAGCGTTGAAACTCCCCCCTATGGCTACACCTTC,CSVETPPYGYTF,-,TRBJ1-2,TRBV29-1,-
TGTGCCAGCAGCACAGGGGGGGGTCAGCCCCAGCATTTT,CASSTGGGQPQHF,TRBD1,TRBJ1-5,TRBV6-4,-
TGCGCCAGCAGCTTTACAGGGGACGTTAACTACGAGCAGTACTTC,CASSFTGDVNYEQYF,TRBD1,TRBJ2-7,TRBV5-1,-
TGCAGTGCTAGTTCTCAGTTCTTC,CSASSQFF,-,TRBJ2-1,TRBV20-1,-
TGTGCCAGCAGCCCATACTGCGAGCAGTACTTC,CASSPYCEQYF,-,TRBJ2-7,TRBV7-2,-
TGCGCCAGCAGCCAGGAAAAGTCTAGCGGGCTACCCCCTACCTACAATGAGCAGTTCTTC,CASSQEKSSGLPPTYNEQFF,TRBD2,TRBJ2-1,TRBV4-1,-
TGTGCCAGCGGCCGAGTTAGCGGGGGCTCCTACAATGAGCAGTTCTTC,CASGRVSGGSYNEQFF,TRBD2,TRBJ2-1,TRBV5-6,-
TGTGCCAGCAGTTCCCCCGGGACAGACGGAAACACCATATATTTT,CASSSPGTDGNTIYF,TRBD1,TRBJ1-3,TRBV28,-
TGTGCCAGTAATACCCCCTCCGGGTACAATGAGCAGTTCTTC,CASNTPSGYNEQFF,-,TRBJ2-1,TRBV19,-
TGTGCCAGCAGCGTACGAGGGGACGGGAACACTGAAGCTTTCTTT,CASSVRGDGNTEAFF,-,TRBJ1-1,TRBV9,-
TGCAGCGTTGGGCCCCGGGACCCTCGGCTGGGCTACACCTTC,CSVGPRDPRLGYTF,-,TRBJ1-2,TRBV29-1,-
TGTGCCAGCAGCCAAGGAATGGTGGGCACAGATACGCAGTATTTT,CASSQGMVGTDTQYF,-,TRBJ2-3,TRBV14,-
TGTGCCAGTAGTATTATCCAGGCGGGGTTGTATGGCTACACCTTC,CASSIIQAGLYGYTF,-,TRBJ1-2,TRBV19,-
TGCGCCAGCAGCTTGCAGGGGACCTACGAGCAGTACTTC,CASSLQGTYEQYF,-,TRBJ2-7,TRBV5-1,-
TGTGCCAGCAGCGGTTTGGCGGGAGGATCCTACGAGCAGTACTTC,CASSGLAGGSYEQYF,TRBD2,TRBJ2-7,TRBV2,-
TGTGCCAGCTCGTATAGCAATCAGCCCCAGCATTTT,CASSYSNQPQHF,-,TRBJ1-5,TRBV18,-
TGTGCCAGCAGCTTCCAGGGATACAATGAGCAGTTCTTC,CASSFQGYNEQFF,-,TRBJ2-1,TRBV7-9,-
TGTGCCAGCAGCTTAGCAGCGGGAGCCCTCAATGAGCAGTTCTTC,CASSLAAGALNEQFF,TRBD2,TRBJ2-1,TRBV7-2,-
TGTGCCAGCAGCTTAGCGGGAGGACAGAACACTGAAGCTTTCTTT,CASSLAGGQNTEAFF,-,TRBJ1-1,TRBV7-9,-
TGTGCCAGCAGCTTGGCCGGGCACAATTCACCCCTCCACTTT,CASSLAGHNSPLHF,-,TRBJ1-6,TRBV5-4,-
TGTGCCAGCAGTCCCAGGGAGCTGGAGACCCAGTACTTC,CASSPRELETQYF,-,TRBJ2-5,TRBV28,-
TGTGCCAGCAGTTTCAGGGGGGAAGACACTGAAGCTTTCTTT,CASSFRGEDTEAFF,TRBD1,TRBJ1-1,TRBV28,-
TGTGCCAGCAGCCCCCGAGCGGCCTACGAGCAGTACTTC,CASSPRAAYEQYF,-,TRBJ2-7,TRBV7-9,few
TGTGCCAGCAGCTTAGGTATCCTCTACGAGCAGTACTTC,CASSLGILYEQYF,-,TRBJ2-7,TRBV7-2,-
TGTGCCAGCAGTGCCCTCGGTTCTTTCTACGAGCAGTACTTC,CASSALGSFYEQYF,-,TRBJ2-7,TRBV2,-
TGTGCCAGCAGCCGAGTTTATGGCGAGCAGTACTTC,CASSRVYGEQYF,-,TRBJ2-7,TRBV7-9,-